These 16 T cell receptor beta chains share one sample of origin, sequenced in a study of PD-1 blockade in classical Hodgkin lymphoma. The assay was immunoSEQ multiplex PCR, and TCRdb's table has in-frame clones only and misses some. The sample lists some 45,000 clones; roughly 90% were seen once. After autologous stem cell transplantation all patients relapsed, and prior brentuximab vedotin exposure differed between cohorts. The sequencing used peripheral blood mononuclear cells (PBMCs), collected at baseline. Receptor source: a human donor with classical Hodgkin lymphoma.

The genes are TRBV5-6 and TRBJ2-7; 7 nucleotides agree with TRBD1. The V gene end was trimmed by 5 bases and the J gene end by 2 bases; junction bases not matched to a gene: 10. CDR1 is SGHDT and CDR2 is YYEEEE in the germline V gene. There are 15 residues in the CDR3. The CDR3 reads CASRRQGSGPYEQYF. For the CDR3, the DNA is TGTGCCAGCAGACGACAGGGTAGTGGGCCCTACGAGCAGTACTTC. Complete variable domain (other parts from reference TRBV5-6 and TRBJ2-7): DAGVTQSPTHLIKTRGQQVTLRCSPKSGHDTVSWYQQALGQGPQFIFQYYEEEERQRGNFPDRFSGHQFPNYSSELNVNALLLGDSALYLCASRRQGSGPYEQYFGPGTRLTVT.

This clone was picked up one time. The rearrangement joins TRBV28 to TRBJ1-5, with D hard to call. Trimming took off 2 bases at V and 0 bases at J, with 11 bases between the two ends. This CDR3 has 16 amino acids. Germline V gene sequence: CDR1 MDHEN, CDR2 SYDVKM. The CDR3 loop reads CASSLIGPDSNQPQHF. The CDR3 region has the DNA TGTGCCAGCAGTTTAATTGGTCCAGATAGCAATCAGCCCCAGCATTTT.

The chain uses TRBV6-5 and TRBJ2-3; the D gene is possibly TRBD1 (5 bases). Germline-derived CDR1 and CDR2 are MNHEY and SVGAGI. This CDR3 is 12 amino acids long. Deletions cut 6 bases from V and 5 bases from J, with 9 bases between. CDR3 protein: CASRGPVDTQYF. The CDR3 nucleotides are TGTGCCAGCAGGGGGCCCGTAGATACGCAGTATTTT.

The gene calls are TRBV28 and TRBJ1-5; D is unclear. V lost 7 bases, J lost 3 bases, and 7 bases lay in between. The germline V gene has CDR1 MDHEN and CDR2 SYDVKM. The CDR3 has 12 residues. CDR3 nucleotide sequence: TGTGCCAGCACCTTAACCAATCAGCCCCAGCATTTT. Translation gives CASTLTNQPQHF.

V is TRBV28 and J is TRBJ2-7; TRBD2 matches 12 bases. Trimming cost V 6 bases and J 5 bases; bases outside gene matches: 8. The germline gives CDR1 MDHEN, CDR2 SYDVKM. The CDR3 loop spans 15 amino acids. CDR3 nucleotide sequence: TGTGCCAGCAGACGGACTAGCGGGATAGTTCACGAGCAGTACTTC. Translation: CASRRTSGIVHEQYF.

This CDR3 is CASSSVRQGGNTIYF. DNA of the CDR3: TGTGCCAGCAGCTCCGTTCGACAGGGGGGAAACACCATATATTTT. The chain links TRBV5-6 to TRBJ1-3; 8 positions match TRBD1. The CDR3 contains 15 residues. Germline CDR1 reads SGHDT; CDR2 reads YYEEEE. V gave up 3 bases and J gave up 4 bases; unmatched junction bases: 6.

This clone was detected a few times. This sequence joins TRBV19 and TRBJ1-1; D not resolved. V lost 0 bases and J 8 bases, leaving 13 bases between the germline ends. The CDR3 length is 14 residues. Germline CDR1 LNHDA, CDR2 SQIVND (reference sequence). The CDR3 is CASSIDVGVAEAFF. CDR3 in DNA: TGTGCCAGTAGTATAGATGTCGGGGTTGCCGAAGCTTTCTTT. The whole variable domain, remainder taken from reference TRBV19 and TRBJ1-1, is DGGITQSPKYLFRKEGQNVTLSCEQNLNHDAMYWYRQDPGQGLRLIYYSQIVNDFQKGDIAEGYSVSREKKESFPLTVTSAQKNPTAFYLCASSIDVGVAEAFFGQGTRLTVV.

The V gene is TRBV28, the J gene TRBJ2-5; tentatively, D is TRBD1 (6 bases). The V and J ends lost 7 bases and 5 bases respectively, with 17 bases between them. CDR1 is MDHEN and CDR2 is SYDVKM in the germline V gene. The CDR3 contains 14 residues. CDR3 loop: CASKSTGTWETQYF. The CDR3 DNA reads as TGTGCCAGCAAGAGTACAGGGACGTGGGAGACCCAGTACTTC.

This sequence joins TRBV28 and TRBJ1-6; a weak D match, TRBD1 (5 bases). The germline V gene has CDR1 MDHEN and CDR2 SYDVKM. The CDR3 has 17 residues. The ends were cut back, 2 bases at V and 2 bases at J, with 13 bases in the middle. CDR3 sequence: CASSLRQGKTYNSPLHF. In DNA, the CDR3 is TGTGCCAGCAGTTTACGGCAGGGAAAGACCTATAATTCACCCCTCCACTTT. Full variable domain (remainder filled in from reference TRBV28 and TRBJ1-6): DVKVTQSSRYLVKRTGEKVFLECVQDMDHENMFWYRQDPGLGLRLIYFSYDVKMKEKGDIPEGYSVSREKKERFSLILESASTNQTSMYLCASSLRQGKTYNSPLHFGNGTRLTVT.

CDR3 protein: CASNLIRDRDLAGGSTGELFF. For the CDR3, the DNA is TGTGCCAGCAACCTCATCCGGGACAGAGATTTAGCGGGAGGGTCCACCGGGGAGCTGTTTTTT. V gene TRBV2 combines with J gene TRBJ2-2, with 11 bases lining up with TRBD2. V lost 7 bases to trimming and J lost 4 bases; unmatched junction nucleotides: 23. This CDR3 region has 21 residues. Germline CDR1 reads SNHLY; CDR2 reads FYNNEI.

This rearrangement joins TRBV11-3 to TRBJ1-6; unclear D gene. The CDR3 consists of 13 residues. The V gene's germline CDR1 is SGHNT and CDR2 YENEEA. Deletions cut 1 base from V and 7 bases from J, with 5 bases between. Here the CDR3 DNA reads TGTGCCAGCAGCTTAGGTCAGAATTCACCCCTCCACTTT. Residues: CASSLGQNSPLHF.

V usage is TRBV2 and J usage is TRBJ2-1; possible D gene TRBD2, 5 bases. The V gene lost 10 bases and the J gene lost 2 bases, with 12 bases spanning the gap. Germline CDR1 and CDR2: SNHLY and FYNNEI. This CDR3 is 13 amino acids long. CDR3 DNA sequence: TGTGCCACTCTGAGGGCCGCCTACAATGAGCAGTTCTTC. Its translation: CATLRAAYNEQFF.

The CDR3, as DNA: TGTGCCAGCAGCCCAAGGACAGGACATGAAGCTTTCTTT. Encoded protein: CASSPRTGHEAFF. This chain connects TRBV9 to TRBJ1-1, with TRBD1 matching over 7 bases. Germline V lookup: CDR1 SGDLS, CDR2 YYNGEE. The trim removed 4 bases at V and 7 bases at J, leaving 7 bases unmatched. CDR3 size: 13 residues.

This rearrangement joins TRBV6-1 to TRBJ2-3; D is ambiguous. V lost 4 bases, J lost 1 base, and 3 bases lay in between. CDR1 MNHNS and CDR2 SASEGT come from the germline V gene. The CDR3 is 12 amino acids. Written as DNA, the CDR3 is TGTGCCAGCAGTGCTCGCACAGATACGCAGTATTTT. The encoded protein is CASSARTDTQYF.

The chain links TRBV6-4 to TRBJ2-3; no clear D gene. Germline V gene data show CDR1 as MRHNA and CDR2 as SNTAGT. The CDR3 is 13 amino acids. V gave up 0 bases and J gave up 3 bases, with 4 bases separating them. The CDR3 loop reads CASSDSMTDTQYF. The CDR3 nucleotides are TGTGCCAGCAGTGACTCGATGACAGATACGCAGTATTTT.

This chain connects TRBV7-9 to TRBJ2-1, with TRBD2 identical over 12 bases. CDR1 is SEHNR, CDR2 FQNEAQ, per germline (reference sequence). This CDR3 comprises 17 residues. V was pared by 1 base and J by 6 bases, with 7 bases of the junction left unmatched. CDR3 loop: CASSLEGSSGRVNEQFF. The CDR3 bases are TGTGCCAGCAGCTTAGAAGGGTCTAGCGGGAGGGTCAATGAGCAGTTCTTC.